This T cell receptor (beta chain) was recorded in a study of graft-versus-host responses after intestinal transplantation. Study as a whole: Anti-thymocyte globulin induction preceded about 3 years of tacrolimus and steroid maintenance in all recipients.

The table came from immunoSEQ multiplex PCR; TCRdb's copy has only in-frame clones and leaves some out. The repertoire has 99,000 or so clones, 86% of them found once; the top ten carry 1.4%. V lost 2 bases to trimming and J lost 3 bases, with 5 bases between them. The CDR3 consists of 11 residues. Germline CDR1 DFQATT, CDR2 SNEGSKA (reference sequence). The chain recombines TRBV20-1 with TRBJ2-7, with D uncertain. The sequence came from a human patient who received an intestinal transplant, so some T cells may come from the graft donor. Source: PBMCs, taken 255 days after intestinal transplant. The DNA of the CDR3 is TGCAGTGCTAGAAACAGCTACGAGCAGTACGTC. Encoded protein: CSARNSYEQYV.